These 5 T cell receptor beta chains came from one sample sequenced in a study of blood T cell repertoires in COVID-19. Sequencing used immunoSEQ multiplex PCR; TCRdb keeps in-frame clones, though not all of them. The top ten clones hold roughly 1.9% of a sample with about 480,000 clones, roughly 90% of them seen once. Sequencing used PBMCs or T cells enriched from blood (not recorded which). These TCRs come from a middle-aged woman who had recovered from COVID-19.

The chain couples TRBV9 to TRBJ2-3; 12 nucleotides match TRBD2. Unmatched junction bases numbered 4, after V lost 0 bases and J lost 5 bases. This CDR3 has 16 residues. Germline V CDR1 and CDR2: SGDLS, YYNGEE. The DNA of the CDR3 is TGTGCCAGCAGCGTAGAAGCTAGCGGGGGGGAAGATACGCAGTATTTT. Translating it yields CASSVEASGGEDTQYF.

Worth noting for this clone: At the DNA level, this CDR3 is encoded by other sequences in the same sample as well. CDR3 nucleotides: TGTGCCAGCTCGCGGGACAGCAACACTGAAGCTTTCTTT. Translating it yields CASSRDSNTEAFF. The chain joins TRBV18 to TRBJ1-1; 7 bases match TRBD1. This CDR3 is built from 13 residues. The ends lost 6 bases at V and 2 bases at J; junction bases unmatched: 3. CDR1 is KGHSH and CDR2 is LQKENI in the germline V gene. Supplemented by reference TRBV18 and TRBJ1-1, the full variable domain reads NAGVMQNPRHLVRRRGQEARLRCSPMKGHSHVYWYRQLPEEGLKFMVYLQKENIIDESGMPKERFSAEFPKEGPSILRIQQVVRGDSAAYFCASSRDSNTEAFFGQGTRLTVV.

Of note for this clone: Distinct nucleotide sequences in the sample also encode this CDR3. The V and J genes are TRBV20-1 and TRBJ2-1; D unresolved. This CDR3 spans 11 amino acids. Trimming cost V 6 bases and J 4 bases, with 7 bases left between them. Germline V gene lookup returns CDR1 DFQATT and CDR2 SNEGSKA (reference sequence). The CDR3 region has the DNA TGCAGTGCCCGACTTTACAATGAGCAGTTCTTC. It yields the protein CSARLYNEQFF.

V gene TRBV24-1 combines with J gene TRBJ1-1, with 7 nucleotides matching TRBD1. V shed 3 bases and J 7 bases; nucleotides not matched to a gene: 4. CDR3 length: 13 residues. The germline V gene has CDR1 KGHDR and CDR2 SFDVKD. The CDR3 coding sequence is TGTGCCACCAGTGATCTTCGGACAGGTGAAGCTTTCTTT. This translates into CATSDLRTGEAFF.

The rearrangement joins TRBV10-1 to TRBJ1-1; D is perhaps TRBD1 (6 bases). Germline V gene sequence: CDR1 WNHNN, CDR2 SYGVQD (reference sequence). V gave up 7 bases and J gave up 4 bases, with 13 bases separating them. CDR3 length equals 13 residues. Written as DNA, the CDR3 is TGCGCCAGCAAGGGTCTAGGGGGCACTGAAGCTTTCTTT. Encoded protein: CASKGLGGTEAFF.